This T cell receptor beta chain was sequenced in a study of early T cells in non-severe SARS-CoV-2 infection. Study-wide context: The input, bulk RNA from unsorted whole blood, was sequenced, and chains were unpaired.

On this clonotype itself: Antigen specificity is unknown.

Regarding the study as a whole: Anti-spike CD8 responses were favored by VDJdb matching, which missed private and CD4 specificities.

Individual cDNA molecules received unique molecular identifiers during library preparation. TCRdb reanalysed the 5' RACE reads using MiXCR and keeps one entry per CDR3 protein. The data show tens of thousands of distinct CDR3 sequences, with about 10% seen just once and approximately 4.1% held by the top ten. V trimming: 4 bases; J trimming: 4 bases; junction bases outside the gene matches: 16. Germline V gene data show CDR1 as LGHDT and CDR2 as YNNKEL (reference sequence). The CDR3 consists of 17 residues. The sequence was collected from an adult who was a healthcare worker with PCR-confirmed SARS-CoV-2 infection or an uninfected control (not recorded which). The sample was whole blood. This sequence joins TRBV3-1 and TRBJ2-7; 7 positions agree with TRBD2. CDR3 loop: CASSRQTSGAPWYEQYF. The CDR3 DNA follows: TGTGCCAGCAGCCGGCAGACGAGCGGGGCCCCTTGGTACGAGCAGTACTTC.